What follows are 25 T cell receptor beta chains derived from one specimen sequenced in a study of T cell responses to AZD1222 COVID-19 vaccine. The assay was immunoSEQ multiplex PCR, and TCRdb's table has in-frame clones only and misses some. The repertoire includes around 95,000 clones, 88% of them detected once, and 2.8% sits in the top ten. The sequencing here drew on peripheral blood, taken on day 0 of AZD1222 vaccination. The receptors here all came from an adult in good health.

In its sample, this clone was seen a few times. The chain is built from TRBV27 and TRBJ1-2; 7 positions match TRBD1. The CDR3 sequence is 13 residues long. Germline V lookup: CDR1 MNHEY, CDR2 SMNVEV (reference sequence). V lost 4 bases to trimming and J lost 8 bases; unmatched junction nucleotides: 7. CDR3 coding DNA: TGTGCCAGCAGTTCGACAGGGCTTCGGGGCTACACCTTC. It encodes CASSSTGLRGYTF.

The chain joins TRBV28 to TRBJ2-7, with 7 bases identical to TRBD1. Germline values: CDR1 MDHEN, CDR2 SYDVKM. Trimming at V came to 3 bases and at J to 3 bases, leaving 2 bases not matched to a gene. The CDR3 is made up of 13 amino acids. The CDR3 spells CASSLGQNYEQYF. The CDR3 DNA sequence: TGTGCCAGCAGTTTGGGACAGAACTACGAGCAGTACTTC.

The chain couples TRBV7-9 to TRBJ2-7; 8 bases are a match to TRBD1. Looked up from germline, CDR1 is SEHNR and CDR2 is FQNEAQ (reference sequence). This CDR3 has 17 amino acids. V dropped 0 bases and J dropped 2; count of bases not matched to a gene: 9. The CDR3 region has the DNA TGTGCCAGCAGCTTAGCCGAGCCGGGACAGGCGACCTACGAGCAGTACTTC. It encodes CASSLAEPGQATYEQYF.

This chain uses TRBV4-1 with TRBJ1-5; 8 nucleotides agree with TRBD1. The germline V gene has CDR1 MGHRA and CDR2 YSYEKL. With V trimmed by 4 bases and J by 2 bases, 10 bases remained unmatched. The CDR3 consists of 17 residues. The DNA for the CDR3 is TGCGCCAGCAGCCCAGAACAGGGGGGCAGCGGCAATCAGCCCCAGCATTTT. It translates to CASSPEQGGSGNQPQHF.

Only one count was recorded for this clone. The chain uses TRBV28 and TRBJ2-3, with 8 bases that match TRBD2. V dropped 6 bases and J dropped 9; count of bases not matched to a gene: 14. CDR1 and CDR2 (germline): MDHEN, SYDVKM. This CDR3 is 15 amino acids long. CDR3 sequence (DNA): TGTGCCAGCAGACCCGGGACTAGGCAATGGTTGACGCAGTATTTT. Translated, it gives CASRPGTRQWLTQYF.

The chain links TRBV30 to TRBJ1-6, with TRBD1 matching over 8 bases. Germline V lookup: CDR1 GTSNPN, CDR2 SVGIG (reference sequence). With V trimmed by 8 bases and J by 8 bases, 8 bases remained unmatched. The CDR3 covers 13 residues. CDR3 DNA sequence: TGTGCCCTTCGGACAGGGAGCGATTCACCCCTCCACTTT. Its protein is CALRTGSDSPLHF.

This chain links TRBV29-1 with TRBJ1-1; no clear D. V lost 2 bases and J 6 bases, leaving 19 bases between the germline ends. The CDR3 has 15 amino acids. Per the germline V gene, CDR1 is SQVTM and CDR2 is ANQGSEA. The CDR3 spells CSVEKADGVVAEAFF. CDR3 nucleotide sequence: TGCAGCGTTGAAAAGGCAGACGGGGTAGTAGCTGAAGCTTTCTTT.

Here the CDR3 reads CASSSIALAEAFF. The CDR3 coding sequence is TGTGCCAGCAGTTCGATTGCATTAGCTGAAGCTTTCTTT. V usage is TRBV6-2 or TRBV6-3 and J usage is TRBJ1-1; no reliable D call. CDR1 is MNHEY and CDR2 is SVGEGT in the germline V gene. The CDR3 is 13 residues long. The V and J ends lost 4 bases and 6 bases respectively, with 12 bases between them.

The rearrangement links TRBV18 to TRBJ2-2, with D unresolved. This CDR3 contains 12 residues. V was trimmed by 6 bases and J by 0 bases, leaving 2 bases between them. Per the germline V gene, CDR1 is KGHSH and CDR2 is LQKENI. The CDR3 region has the DNA TGTGCCAGCTCGACGAACACCGGGGAGCTGTTTTTT. This codes for CASSTNTGELFF.

The rearrangement joins TRBV19 to TRBJ2-2, with D maybe TRBD2 (5 bases). This CDR3 has 13 amino acids. CDR1 is LNHDA, CDR2 SQIVND, per germline (reference sequence). Trimming took 4 bases from V and 4 from J, leaving 7 bases between them. The CDR3 coding sequence is TGTGCCAGTAGTACAACTAGCACCGGGGAGCTGTTTTTT. Translated, it gives CASSTTSTGELFF.

The chain combines TRBV15 with TRBJ1-4; no firm D call. Trimming took off 6 bases at V and 0 bases at J, with 11 bases between the two ends. CDR1 and CDR2 (germline): LNHNV, YYDKDF (reference sequence). This CDR3 is 15 amino acids long. The DNA for the CDR3 is TGTGCCACCAGTTTAGACCCCGCAACTAATGAAAAACTGTTTTTT. Protein product: CATSLDPATNEKLFF.

The chain combines TRBV2 with TRBJ1-2, with D unresolved. CDR1 and CDR2 (germline): SNHLY, FYNNEI. Between the trimmed V and J ends, which lost 1 base and 3 bases, there was a span of 9 bases. The CDR3 covers 14 residues. In DNA form, the CDR3 reads TGTGCCAGCAGTGAAGAGTGGGCAGACTATGGCTACACCTTC. As protein: CASSEEWADYGYTF.

The rearrangement joins TRBV28 to TRBJ1-1; perhaps TRBD1 as D (5 bases). V shed 2 bases and J shed 6 bases, with 13 bases lying between them. The CDR3 is made up of 14 amino acids. Germline CDR1 MDHEN, CDR2 SYDVKM. DNA of the CDR3: TGTGCCAGCAGTTTAATCCTCGGGGCTGCTGAAGCTTTCTTT. Protein: CASSLILGAAEAFF.

This clone was found a few times. The rearrangement links TRBV6-6 to TRBJ2-7; D possibly matches TRBD1 or TRBD2 (5 bases each). This CDR3 has 14 residues. Trimming took 2 bases from V and 5 from J, leaving 13 bases between them. Germline assignment: CDR1 MNHNY and CDR2 SVGAGI (reference sequence). The CDR3 reads CASSYEVQGHEQYF. Written as DNA, the CDR3 is TGTGCCAGCAGTTACGAAGTTCAGGGACACGAGCAGTACTTC.

The chain combines TRBV5-1 with TRBJ2-5, with D hard to call. CDR3 length: 11 amino acids. Germline V lookup: CDR1 SGHRS, CDR2 YFSETQ. Between the trimmed V and J ends, which lost 3 bases and 2 bases, there was a span of 2 bases. CDR3 sequence reads: CASSSQETQYF. The DNA for the CDR3 is TGCGCCAGCAGCTCTCAAGAGACCCAGTACTTC.

The J gene is TRBJ1-1, the V gene TRBV5-1; no firm D call. V lost 3 bases and J lost 1, with 10 bases in between. Germline-derived CDR1 and CDR2 are SGHRS and YFSETQ. The length of the CDR3 is 14 residues. CDR3 sequence: CASSSMGGNTEAFF. The CDR3 coding sequence is TGCGCCAGCAGCTCAATGGGAGGGAACACTGAAGCTTTCTTT.

The rearrangement joins TRBV6-1 to TRBJ2-3, with D tentatively TRBD1 (6 bases). Germline CDR1 is MNHNS and CDR2 is SASEGT. The CDR3 has 15 amino acids. Trimming shortened V by 3 bases and J by 5 bases, and 15 bases separated the two germline ends. The CDR3: CASSEIQGERDTQYF. The CDR3 coding sequence is TGTGCCAGCAGTGAGATACAGGGAGAGAGAGATACGCAGTATTTT.

The chain employs TRBV28 and TRBJ2-2; D is undetermined. The CDR3 length is 16 residues. The V gene's germline CDR1 is MDHEN and CDR2 SYDVKM. The germline V and J ends were trimmed by 2 bases and 0 bases, with 10 bases remaining between them. The DNA for the CDR3 is TGTGCCAGCAGTTTAAGGCAGCCATCGAACACCGGGGAGCTGTTTTTT. Translating it yields CASSLRQPSNTGELFF.

The chain combines TRBV4-1 with TRBJ2-6; TRBD2 matches at 12 bases. CDR1 and CDR2 (germline): MGHRA, YSYEKL. V shed 1 base, J shed 3 bases, and the junction held 10 bases outside the gene matches. This CDR3 is 20 amino acids long. In DNA, the CDR3 is TGCGCCAGCAGCCAAGTCGGGCTAGCGGGAGGGCCAGGTGGGGCCAACGTCCTGACTTTC. It yields the protein CASSQVGLAGGPGGANVLTF.

J is TRBJ2-5 and V is TRBV10-2, with D possibly matching TRBD1 (6 bases). Germline V gene lookup returns CDR1 WSHSY and CDR2 SAAADI. V was shortened by 6 bases and J by 0 bases, with 8 bases between the two germline ends. This CDR3 has 13 residues. CDR3 sequence: CASSGDNQETQYF. Written as DNA, the CDR3 is TGCGCCAGCAGCGGGGACAACCAAGAGACCCAGTACTTC.

The CDR3 protein is CASTSKETQYF. CDR3 nucleotides: TGTGCCAGCACATCGAAAGAGACCCAGTACTTC. The chain employs TRBV12-3 or TRBV12-4 and TRBJ2-5; no clear D gene. The ends were cut back, 7 bases at V and 3 bases at J, with 6 bases in the middle. This CDR3 is built from 11 residues.

The chain links TRBV7-9 to TRBJ1-1, with unresolved D. Germline V gene lookup returns CDR1 SEHNR and CDR2 FQNEAQ (reference sequence). The CDR3 extends over 14 amino acids. Deletions cut 5 bases from V and 7 bases from J, with 17 bases between. CDR3 protein: CASSPPGVPVEAFF. In DNA, the CDR3 is TGTGCCAGCAGCCCCCCCGGGGTGCCAGTTGAAGCTTTCTTT.

The chain joins TRBV3-1 (or the pseudogene TRBV3-2) to TRBJ2-1; 7 bases match TRBD2. The CDR3 extends over 11 amino acids. Per the germline V gene, CDR1 is LGHDT and CDR2 is YNNKEL (reference sequence). Trimming at V came to 5 bases and at J to 11 bases, leaving 3 bases not matched to a gene. The CDR3 nucleotides are TGTGCCAGCAGCGCGACTAGCCAGCAGTTCTTC. It is translated as CASSATSQQFF.

The CDR3 region is CASTFNPGPGEKLFF. The CDR3 coding sequence is TGCGCCAGCACCTTCAACCCGGGACCAGGTGAAAAACTGTTTTTT. V is TRBV5-1 and J is TRBJ1-4; possible D gene TRBD1, 5 bases. CDR1 SGHRS and CDR2 YFSETQ come from the germline V gene. The CDR3 runs to 15 residues. Trimming removed 6 bases at V and 7 bases at J, with 19 bases between.

V usage is TRBV15 and J usage is TRBJ1-2; D call uncertain. The V and J ends lost 0 bases and 5 bases respectively, with 10 bases between them. In germline, CDR1 is LNHNV, CDR2 YYDKDF (reference sequence). CDR3 length: 14 residues. In DNA, the CDR3 is TGTGCCACCAGCAGAGATCGGTTGGTTTATGGCTACACCTTC. Translated: CATSRDRLVYGYTF.